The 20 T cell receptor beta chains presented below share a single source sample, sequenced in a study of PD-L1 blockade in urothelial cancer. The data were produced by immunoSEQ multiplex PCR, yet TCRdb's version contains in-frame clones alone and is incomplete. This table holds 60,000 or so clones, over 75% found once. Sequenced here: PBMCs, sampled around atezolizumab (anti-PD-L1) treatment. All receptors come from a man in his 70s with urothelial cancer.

The CDR3 DNA reads as TGCGCCAGCAGGCGTTTCGGGCAGGGGGGCGCCTACGAGCAGTACTTC. It codes for CASRRFGQGGAYEQYF. This chain joins TRBV10-2 and TRBJ2-7, with D possibly TRBD1 on 7 matching bases. V lost 6 bases and J lost 2, with 20 bases in between. The CDR3 runs 16 residues. CDR1 WSHSY and CDR2 SAAADI come from the germline V gene.

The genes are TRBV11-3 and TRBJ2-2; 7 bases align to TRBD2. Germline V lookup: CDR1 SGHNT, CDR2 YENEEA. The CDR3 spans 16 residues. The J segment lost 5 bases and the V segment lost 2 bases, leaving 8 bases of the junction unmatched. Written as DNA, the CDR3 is TGTGCCAGCAGCTTACTCGCGGGAGTGGGAACCGGGGAGCTGTTTTTT. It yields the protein CASSLLAGVGTGELFF.

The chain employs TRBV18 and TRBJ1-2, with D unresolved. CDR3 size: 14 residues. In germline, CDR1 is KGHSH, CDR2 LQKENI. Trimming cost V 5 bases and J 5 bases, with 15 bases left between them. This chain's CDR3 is CASSSSTDTYGYTF. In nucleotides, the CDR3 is TGTGCCAGCTCATCCTCCACCGATACTTATGGCTACACCTTC.

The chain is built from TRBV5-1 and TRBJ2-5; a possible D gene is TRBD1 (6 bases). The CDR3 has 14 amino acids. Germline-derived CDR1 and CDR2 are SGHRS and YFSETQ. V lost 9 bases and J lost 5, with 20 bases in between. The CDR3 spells CATAPRGGQETQYF. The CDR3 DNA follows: TGCGCCACCGCCCCCAGGGGTGGTCAGGAGACCCAGTACTTC.

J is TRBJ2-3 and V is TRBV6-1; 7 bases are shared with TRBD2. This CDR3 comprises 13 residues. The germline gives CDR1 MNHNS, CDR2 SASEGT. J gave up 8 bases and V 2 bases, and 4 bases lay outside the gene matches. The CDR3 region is CASSEWGGSTQYF. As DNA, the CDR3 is TGTGCCAGCAGTGAATGGGGGGGAAGTACGCAGTATTTT.

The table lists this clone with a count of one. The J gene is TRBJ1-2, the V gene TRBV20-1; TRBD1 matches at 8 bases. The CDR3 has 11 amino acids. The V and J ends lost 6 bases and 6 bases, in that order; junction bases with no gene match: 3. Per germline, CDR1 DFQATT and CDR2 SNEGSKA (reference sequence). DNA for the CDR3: TGCAGTGCCGCAGGGGGCGATGGCTACACCTTC. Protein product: CSAAGGDGYTF.

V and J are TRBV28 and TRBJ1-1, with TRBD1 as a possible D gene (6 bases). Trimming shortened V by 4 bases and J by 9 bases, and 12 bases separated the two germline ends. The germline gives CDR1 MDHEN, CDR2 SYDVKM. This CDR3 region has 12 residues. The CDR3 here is CASSSRDIQAFF. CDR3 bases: TGTGCCAGCAGTTCCCGGGACATACAAGCTTTCTTT.

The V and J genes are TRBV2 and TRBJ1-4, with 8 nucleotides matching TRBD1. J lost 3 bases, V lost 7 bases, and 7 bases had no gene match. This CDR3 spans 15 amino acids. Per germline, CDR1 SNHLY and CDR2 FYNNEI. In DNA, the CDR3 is TGTGCCAGCACCCGAACAGGGGGTTCTAATGAAAAACTGTTTTTT. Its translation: CASTRTGGSNEKLFF. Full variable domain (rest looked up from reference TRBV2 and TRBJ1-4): EPEVTQTPSHQVTQMGQEVILRCVPISNHLYFYWYRQILGQKVEFLVSFYNNEISEKSEIFDDQFSVERPDGSNFTLKIRSTKLEDSAMYFCASTRTGGSNEKLFFGSGTQLSVL.

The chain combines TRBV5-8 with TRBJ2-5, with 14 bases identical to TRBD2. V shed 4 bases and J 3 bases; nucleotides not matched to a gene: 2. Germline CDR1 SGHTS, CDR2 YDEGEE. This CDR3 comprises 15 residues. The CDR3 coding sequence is TGTGCCAGCAGCAGGGGACTAGCGGGAGAAGAGACCCAGTACTTC. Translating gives CASSRGLAGEETQYF.

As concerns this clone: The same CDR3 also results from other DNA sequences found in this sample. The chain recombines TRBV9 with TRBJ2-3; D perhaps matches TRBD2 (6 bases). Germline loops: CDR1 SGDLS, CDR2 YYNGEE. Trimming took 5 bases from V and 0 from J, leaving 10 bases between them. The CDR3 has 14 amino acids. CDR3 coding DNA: TGTGCCAGCAGTGTTAGCGGAAGCACAGATACGCAGTATTTT. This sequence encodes CASSVSGSTDTQYF.

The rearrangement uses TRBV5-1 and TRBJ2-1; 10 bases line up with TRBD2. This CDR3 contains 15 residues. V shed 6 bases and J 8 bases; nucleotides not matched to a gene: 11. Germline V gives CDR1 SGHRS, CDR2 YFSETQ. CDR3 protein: CASTSTSGLVDEQFF. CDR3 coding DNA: TGCGCCAGCACCTCGACTAGCGGGTTGGTCGATGAGCAGTTCTTC. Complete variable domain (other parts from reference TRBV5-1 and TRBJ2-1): KAGVTQTPRYLIKTRGQQVTLSCSPISGHRSVSWYQQTPGQGLQFLFEYFSETQRNKGNFPGRFSGRQFSNSRSEMNVSTLELGDSALYLCASTSTSGLVDEQFFGPGTRLTVL.

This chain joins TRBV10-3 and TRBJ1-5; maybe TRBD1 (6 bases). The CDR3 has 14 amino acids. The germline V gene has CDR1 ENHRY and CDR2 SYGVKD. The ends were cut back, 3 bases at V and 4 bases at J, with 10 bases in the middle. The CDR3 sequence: CAISDQGRNQPQHF. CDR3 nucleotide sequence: TGTGCCATCAGTGATCAGGGGCGGAATCAGCCCCAGCATTTT.

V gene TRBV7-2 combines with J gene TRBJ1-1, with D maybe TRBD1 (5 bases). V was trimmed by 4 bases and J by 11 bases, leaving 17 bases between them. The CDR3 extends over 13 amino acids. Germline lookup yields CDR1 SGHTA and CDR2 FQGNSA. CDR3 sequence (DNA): TGTGCCAGCAGCTCTGAGGGCGGGGCGTGGGCTTTCTTT. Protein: CASSSEGGAWAFF.

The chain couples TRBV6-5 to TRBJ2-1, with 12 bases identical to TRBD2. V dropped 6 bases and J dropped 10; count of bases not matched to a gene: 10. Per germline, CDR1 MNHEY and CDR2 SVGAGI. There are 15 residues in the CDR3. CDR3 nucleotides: TGTGCCAGCAGCCAGACTAGCGGGGGTTGGCGGGAGCAGTTCTTC. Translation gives CASSQTSGGWREQFF.

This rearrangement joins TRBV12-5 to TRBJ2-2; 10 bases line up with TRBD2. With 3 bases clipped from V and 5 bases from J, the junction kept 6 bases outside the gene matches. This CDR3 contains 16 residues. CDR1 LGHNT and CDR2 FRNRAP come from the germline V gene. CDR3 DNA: TGTGCTAGTGGTTTCGGACTAGCGGAGAGGACCGGGGAGCTGTTTTTT. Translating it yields CASGFGLAERTGELFF.

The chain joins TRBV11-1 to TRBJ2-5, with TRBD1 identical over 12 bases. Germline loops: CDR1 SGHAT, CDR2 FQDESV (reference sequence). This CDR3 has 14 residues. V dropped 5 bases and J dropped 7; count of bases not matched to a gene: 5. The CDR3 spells CASSRDRGLGTQYF. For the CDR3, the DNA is TGTGCCAGCAGCCGGGACAGGGGGCTTGGGACCCAGTACTTC.

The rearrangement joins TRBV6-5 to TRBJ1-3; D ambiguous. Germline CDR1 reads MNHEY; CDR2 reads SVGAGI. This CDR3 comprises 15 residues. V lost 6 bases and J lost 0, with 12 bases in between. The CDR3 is CASRRGSSSGNTIYF. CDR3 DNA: TGTGCCAGCAGACGGGGTTCGAGCTCTGGAAACACCATATATTTT.

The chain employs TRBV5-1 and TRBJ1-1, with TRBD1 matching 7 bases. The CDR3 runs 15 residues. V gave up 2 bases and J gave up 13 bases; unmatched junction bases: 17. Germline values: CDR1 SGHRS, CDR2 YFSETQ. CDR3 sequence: CASSFTPGQTTEGFF. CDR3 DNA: TGCGCCAGCAGCTTTACTCCGGGACAGACGACTGAGGGTTTCTTT.

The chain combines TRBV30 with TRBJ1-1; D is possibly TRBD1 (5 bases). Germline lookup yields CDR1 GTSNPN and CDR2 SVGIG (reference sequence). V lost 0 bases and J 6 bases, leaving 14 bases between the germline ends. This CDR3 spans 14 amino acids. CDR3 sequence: CAWSVRSGLPEAFF. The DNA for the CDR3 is TGTGCCTGGAGTGTAAGGTCAGGGCTCCCTGAAGCTTTCTTT.

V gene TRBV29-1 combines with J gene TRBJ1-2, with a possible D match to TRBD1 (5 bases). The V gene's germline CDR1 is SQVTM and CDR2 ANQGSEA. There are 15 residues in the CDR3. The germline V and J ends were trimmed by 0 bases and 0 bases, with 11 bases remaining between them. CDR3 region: CSVEDWGSSNYGYTF. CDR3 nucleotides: TGCAGCGTTGAAGATTGGGGCAGTTCTAACTATGGCTACACCTTC.